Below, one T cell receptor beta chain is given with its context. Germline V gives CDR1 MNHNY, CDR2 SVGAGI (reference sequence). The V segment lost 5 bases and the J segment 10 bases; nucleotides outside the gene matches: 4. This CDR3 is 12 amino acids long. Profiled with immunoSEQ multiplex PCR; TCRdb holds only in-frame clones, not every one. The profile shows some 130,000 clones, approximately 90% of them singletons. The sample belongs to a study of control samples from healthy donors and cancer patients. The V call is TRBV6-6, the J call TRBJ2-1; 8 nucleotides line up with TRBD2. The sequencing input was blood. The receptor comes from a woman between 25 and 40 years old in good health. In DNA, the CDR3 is TGTGCCAGCAGTACAATAGCGGGGGAGCAGTTCTTC. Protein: CASSTIAGEQFF.